The 32 T cell receptor beta chains given below trace back to one sample, sequenced in a study of T cell responses to AZD1222 COVID-19 vaccine. TCRdb's table, derived via immunoSEQ multiplex PCR, lists solely in-frame clones and lacks some. This table has some 150,000 clones, 89% appearing once. Sample: peripheral blood, taken on day 0 of AZD1222 vaccination. These receptors came from an adult in good health.

The rearrangement links TRBV7-9 to TRBJ2-7; TRBD2 matches 7 bases. This CDR3 region has 15 residues. After removal of 2 bases from V and 0 bases from J, the junction contained 4 bases not matched to a gene. Germline assignment: CDR1 SEHNR and CDR2 FQNEAQ (reference sequence). CDR3 in DNA: TGTGCCAGCAGCTTAAGGCGGGAGAGCTCCTACGAGCAGTACTTC. The encoded protein is CASSLRRESSYEQYF.

This chain links TRBV28 with TRBJ1-2, with D possibly TRBD1 on 5 matching bases. This CDR3 is 15 amino acids long. Germline V gives CDR1 MDHEN, CDR2 SYDVKM. Between the trimmed V and J ends, which lost 2 bases and 7 bases, there was a span of 17 bases. The CDR3 region has the DNA TGTGCCAGCAGTTTAATATCAGGGAGGTCTTCTGGCTACACCTTC. It yields the protein CASSLISGRSSGYTF.

The chain is built from TRBV5-1 and TRBJ1-3, with D perhaps matching TRBD1 (5 bases). V was clipped by 1 base and J by 1 base, with 15 bases between them. The CDR3 covers 17 residues. The germline V gene has CDR1 SGHRS and CDR2 YFSETQ. The CDR3 DNA reads as TGCGCCAGCAGCTTGTCTTCGGCAGGGAGTTCTGGAAACACCATATATTTT. Translated: CASSLSSAGSSGNTIYF.

The chain joins TRBV5-6 to TRBJ2-7; D is undetermined. CDR3 size: 14 residues. Germline V gives CDR1 SGHDT, CDR2 YYEEEE. With 1 base removed from V and 1 base from J, the gap between germline ends came to 9 bases. The CDR3 nucleotides read TGTGCCAGCAGCTTGTGGGGTGCATCCTACGAGCAGTACTTC. Amino acid sequence: CASSLWGASYEQYF.

CDR3 in amino acids: CASSVGIYNEQFF. In DNA form, the CDR3 reads TGCGCCAGCAGCGTCGGGATCTACAATGAGCAGTTCTTC. The chain employs TRBV5-1 and TRBJ2-1; maybe TRBD2 (5 bases). Trimming stripped 4 bases from V and 3 bases from J, with 8 bases between. The CDR3 covers 13 residues. Germline V gives CDR1 SGHRS, CDR2 YFSETQ.

This chain connects TRBV6-4 to TRBJ2-6, with 10 nucleotides matching TRBD2. The CDR3 covers 17 residues. CDR1 MRHNA and CDR2 SNTAGT come from the germline V gene. The ends lost 10 bases at V and 6 bases at J; junction bases unmatched: 15. CDR3 bases: TGTGCCATCCACGTCGGGACTAGCGAGACCGAGGCCAACGTCCTGACTTTC. Translated, it gives CAIHVGTSETEANVLTF.

The J gene is TRBJ2-1, the V gene TRBV5-1; no reliable D call. Trimming left V 0 bases short and J 0 bases short, with 10 bases between. This CDR3 has 16 amino acids. Germline values: CDR1 SGHRS, CDR2 YFSETQ. CDR3 loop: CASSLAWLGSYNEQFF. As DNA, the CDR3 is TGCGCCAGCAGCTTGGCCTGGTTGGGCTCCTACAATGAGCAGTTCTTC.

The J gene is TRBJ2-1, the V gene TRBV4-2; the match to TRBD2 covers 7 bases. This CDR3 comprises 14 residues. Germline loops: CDR1 LGHNA, CDR2 YNFKEQ. The ends lost 1 base at V and 7 bases at J; junction bases unmatched: 4. This CDR3 is CASSQGAGRNEQFF. For the CDR3, the DNA is TGTGCCAGCAGCCAAGGGGCCGGGAGGAATGAGCAGTTCTTC.

The CDR3 is CSVGEGLHGYTF. DNA for the CDR3: TGCAGCGTTGGCGAGGGGTTGCATGGCTACACCTTC. This chain links TRBV29-1 with TRBJ1-2, with D possibly matching TRBD1 (5 bases). CDR3 size: 12 residues. With 4 bases removed from V and 6 bases from J, the gap between germline ends came to 12 bases. Germline loops: CDR1 SQVTM, CDR2 ANQGSEA. Full variable domain (outside the CDR3, taken from reference TRBV29-1 and TRBJ1-2): SAVISQKPSRDICQRGTSLTIQCQVDSQVTMMFWYRQQPGQSLTLIATANQGSEATYESGFVIDKFPISRPNLTFSTLTVSNMSPEDSSIYLCSVGEGLHGYTFGSGTRLTVV.

This clone has a single count. The CDR3 nucleotides are TGCAGCGTTGGGCGTTGGGCTAGCGGGGATTTGGGGGGCGAGCAGTACTTC. Translating it yields CSVGRWASGDLGGEQYF. The chain combines TRBV29-1 with TRBJ2-7, with 9 positions matching TRBD2. CDR3 length: 17 amino acids. V trimming: 4 bases; J trimming: 6 bases; junction bases outside the gene matches: 19. Germline V lookup: CDR1 SQVTM, CDR2 ANQGSEA.

In its sample, this clone was seen once. The rearrangement links TRBV7-9 to TRBJ2-2; D uncertain. Per the germline V gene, CDR1 is SEHNR and CDR2 is FQNEAQ (reference sequence). The CDR3 extends over 15 amino acids. The ends were cut back, 2 bases at V and 0 bases at J, with 7 bases in the middle. Here the CDR3 DNA reads TGTGCCAGCAGCTTATGGCAATCGAACACCGGGGAGCTGTTTTTT. Its protein is CASSLWQSNTGELFF.

This chain uses TRBV28 with TRBJ1-2, with TRBD1 matching 10 bases. Germline CDR1 reads MDHEN; CDR2 reads SYDVKM. Trimming cost V 5 bases and J 4 bases; bases outside gene matches: 13. The length of the CDR3 is 17 residues. The CDR3 bases are TGTGCCAGCAGTATAGGGACAGGGGTGTCCCCCCCCTATGGCTACACCTTC. Amino acids: CASSIGTGVSPPYGYTF.

This chain links TRBV27 with TRBJ1-4; D might be TRBD1 (6 bases). Trimming pared 6 bases from V and 8 bases from J, leaving 16 bases between. Germline values: CDR1 MNHEY, CDR2 SMNVEV (reference sequence). The CDR3 has 14 residues. CDR3 protein: CASRNRVSDEKLFF. CDR3 bases: TGTGCCAGCAGGAACAGGGTCTCTGACGAAAAACTGTTTTTT.

The chain employs TRBV5-1 and TRBJ1-3; 7 positions match TRBD1. The CDR3 sequence is 16 residues long. In germline, CDR1 is SGHRS, CDR2 YFSETQ. Trimming cost V 4 bases and J 2 bases; bases outside gene matches: 9. CDR3 amino acids: CASSGNRGMPGNTIYF. The CDR3 DNA is TGCGCCAGCAGCGGAAACAGGGGAATGCCTGGAAACACCATATATTTT.

The V gene is TRBV28, the J gene TRBJ1-3; tentatively, D is TRBD1 (6 bases). V gave up 7 bases and J gave up 1 base, with 17 bases separating them. In germline, CDR1 is MDHEN, CDR2 SYDVKM. This CDR3 has 16 residues. CDR3 DNA sequence: TGTGCCAGCACTTCGTGGGGGCAAATGTCTGGAAACACCATATATTTT. The encoded protein is CASTSWGQMSGNTIYF.

In the case of this clone: The DNA is omitted, as the CDR3 cannot be located on it reliably, and the CDR3 follows TCRdb's listing. The chain combines TRBV21-1 with TRBJ2-7; the table calls TRBD1, which could not be checked here. TRBV21-1 is reported as a pseudogene. With termini counted, the CDR3 has 15 amino acids. The CDR3 spells CASSKVATGINEQYF.

V is TRBV6-2 or TRBV6-3 and J is TRBJ2-1; D uncertain. CDR1 and CDR2 from the germline V gene are MNHEY and SVGEGT. The CDR3 length is 12 residues. With 2 bases removed from V and 8 bases from J, the gap between germline ends came to 7 bases. The CDR3 bases are TGTGCCAGCAGTTACACCCGAGATGAGCAGTTCTTC. The encoded protein is CASSYTRDEQFF.

The chain is built from TRBV11-2 and TRBJ1-2; weak D call: TRBD1 (5 bases). Trimming removed 5 bases at V and 4 bases at J, with 14 bases between. The CDR3 covers 14 residues. CDR1 is SGHAT and CDR2 is FQNNGV in the germline V gene. The CDR3 loop is CASSETGGGYGYTF. The CDR3 DNA sequence: TGTGCCAGCAGCGAGACTGGGGGAGGCTATGGCTACACCTTC.

This sequence joins TRBV4-1 and TRBJ1-3; D possibly corresponds to TRBD1 (6 bases). V lost 1 base and J 0 bases, leaving 13 bases between the germline ends. This CDR3 has 17 amino acids. Germline V gives CDR1 MGHRA, CDR2 YSYEKL. CDR3 amino acids: CASSQGYPTGSGNTIYF. CDR3 DNA: TGCGCCAGCAGCCAAGGATACCCGACAGGCTCTGGAAACACCATATATTTT.

This clone has ten or more counts. The rearrangement links TRBV30 to TRBJ1-1; maybe TRBD1 (5 bases). The CDR3 length is 13 residues. Trimming cost V 0 bases and J 3 bases, with 8 bases left between them. Germline CDR1 is GTSNPN and CDR2 is SVGIG (reference sequence). CDR3 sequence reads: CAWSVLGDTEAFF. CDR3 DNA: TGTGCCTGGAGTGTATTGGGGGACACTGAAGCTTTCTTT. Looking up the rest from reference TRBV30 and TRBJ1-1 gives the full variable domain: SQTIHQWPATLVQPVGSPLSLECTVEGTSNPNLYWYRQAAGRGLQLLFYSVGIGQISSEVPQNLSASRPQDRQFILSSKKLLLSDSGFYLCAWSVLGDTEAFFGQGTRLTVV.

A single count supports this clone. The chain links TRBV5-1 to TRBJ2-5, with D possibly being TRBD2 (6 bases). This CDR3 has 14 amino acids. With 6 bases removed from V and 5 bases from J, the gap between germline ends came to 17 bases. The V gene's germline CDR1 is SGHRS and CDR2 YFSETQ. CDR3 nucleotides: TGCGCCAGCACACAAGGAGGGGTTAGGGAGACCCAGTACTTC. Translation gives CASTQGGVRETQYF.

This chain links TRBV18 with TRBJ2-3; 9 positions agree with TRBD2. The junction had 17 bases not matched to a gene; V was cut back by 0 bases and J by 4 bases. The CDR3 covers 20 residues. The germline CDR1 and CDR2 sequences are KGHSH and LQKENI. The CDR3: CASSPPSGRLVAVLADTQYF. The CDR3 DNA follows: TGTGCCAGCTCACCACCTAGCGGGAGACTTGTGGCGGTGTTAGCAGATACGCAGTATTTT.

The gene calls are TRBV12-3 or TRBV12-4 and TRBJ1-6; D gene ambiguous. V was trimmed by 8 bases and J by 5 bases, leaving 10 bases between them. The CDR3 length is 13 residues. As DNA, the CDR3 is TGTGCCAGCCGTAGGGAAAATAATTCACCCCTCCACTTT. This sequence encodes CASRRENNSPLHF.

The chain is built from TRBV11-3 and TRBJ2-1; weak D call: TRBD2 (5 bases). Per the germline V gene, CDR1 is SGHNT and CDR2 is YENEEA. V was cut by 4 bases and J by 8 bases, with 12 bases left in between. The CDR3 runs to 13 residues. The CDR3 DNA follows: TGTGCCAGCAGCTCAGGACTCCTCTATGAGCAGTTCTTC. It is translated as CASSSGLLYEQFF.

J is TRBJ2-1 and V is TRBV7-9; a weak D match, TRBD1 (6 bases). Looked up from germline, CDR1 is SEHNR and CDR2 is FQNEAQ (reference sequence). V shed 3 bases and J shed 4 bases, with 16 bases lying between them. The CDR3 contains 16 residues. CDR3 loop: CASSFLGGGFYNEQFF. The CDR3 nucleotides read TGTGCCAGCAGCTTCCTGGGTGGGGGCTTTTACAATGAGCAGTTCTTC.

The CDR3 sequence: CASSLVRSRGYTF. The DNA of the CDR3 is TGTGCCAGCAGCTTGGTCAGGAGTAGAGGCTACACCTTC. The chain carries TRBV7-8 and TRBJ1-2; D uncertain. The ends were cut back, 3 bases at V and 8 bases at J, with 13 bases in the middle. CDR1 and CDR2 (germline): SGHVS, FQNEAQ. The CDR3 extends over 13 amino acids.

The chain links TRBV7-9 to TRBJ2-2, with 10 bases aligning to TRBD2. The ends lost 9 bases at V and 1 base at J; junction bases unmatched: 11. Germline V lookup: CDR1 SEHNR, CDR2 FQNEAQ (reference sequence). The CDR3 totals 17 residues. The CDR3 reads CARSGGVATLNTGELFF. The CDR3 nucleotides read TGTGCCAGAAGCGGGGGGGTTGCTACTCTGAACACCGGGGAGCTGTTTTTT.

This clone turned up a few times. V and J are TRBV5-4 and TRBJ2-1; D may be TRBD1 (5 bases). This CDR3 contains 15 residues. Trimming removed 4 bases at V and 4 bases at J, with 15 bases between. The germline V gene encodes CDR1 SGHNT and CDR2 YYREEE (reference sequence). CDR3 sequence: CASSDWTKIYNEQFF. The CDR3 region has the DNA TGTGCCAGCAGCGACTGGACAAAGATTTACAATGAGCAGTTCTTC.

This clone was counted a few times. V usage is TRBV2 and J usage is TRBJ1-2; D is possibly TRBD1 (6 bases). The CDR3 has 16 amino acids. The V gene's germline CDR1 is SNHLY and CDR2 FYNNEI. V was pared by 6 bases and J by 3 bases, with 20 bases between. CDR3 DNA sequence: TGTGCCAGCAGACCCGGGACAACCTATGAAGACTATGGCTACACCTTC. Its protein product is CASRPGTTYEDYGYTF.

The genes are TRBV11-2 and TRBJ1-5; tentatively, D is TRBD1 (6 bases). V was cut by 6 bases and J by 0 bases, with 12 bases left in between. Germline V lookup: CDR1 SGHAT, CDR2 FQNNGV. The CDR3 contains 15 residues. CDR3 region: CASRKQGDSNQPQHF. In DNA form, the CDR3 reads TGTGCCAGCAGGAAACAGGGTGATAGCAATCAGCCCCAGCATTTT.

There are a few counts of this clone. The V and J genes are TRBV18 and TRBJ2-5; TRBD1 matches at 7 bases. Germline V gives CDR1 KGHSH, CDR2 LQKENI. The CDR3 spans 18 residues. V was pared by 5 bases and J by 1 base, with 16 bases of the junction left unmatched. This CDR3 reads CASSFPLGQDLPQETQYF. In DNA, the CDR3 is TGTGCCAGCTCATTCCCCCTTGGACAGGACCTGCCCCAAGAGACCCAGTACTTC. The full variable domain, with the rest looked up from reference TRBV18 and TRBJ2-5, is NAGVMQNPRHLVRRRGQEARLRCSPMKGHSHVYWYRQLPEEGLKFMVYLQKENIIDESGMPKERFSAEFPKEGPSILRIQQVVRGDSAAYFCASSFPLGQDLPQETQYFGPGTRLLVL.

CDR3 bases: TGTGCCAGCCGGCGACAGGGGATAGAAAAACTGTTTTTT. It is translated as CASRRQGIEKLFF. The rearrangement links TRBV25-1 to TRBJ1-4, with 8 bases lining up with TRBD1. This CDR3 contains 13 residues. Germline lookup yields CDR1 MGHDK and CDR2 SYGVNS. V lost 8 bases, J lost 8 bases, and 7 bases stayed unmatched. Looking up the rest from reference TRBV25-1 and TRBJ1-4 gives the full variable domain: EADIYQTPRYLVIGTGKKITLECSQTMGHDKMYWYQQDPGMELHLIHYSYGVNSTEKGDLSSESTVSRIRTEHFPLTLESARPSHTSQYLCASRRQGIEKLFFGSGTQLSVL.